These T cell receptor beta chains were read from a single sample in a study of shared clonotypes between healthy human individuals. Measured with immunoSEQ multiplex PCR; TCRdb has only the in-frame clones, and not every one. The top ten hold less than 2% of the sample, which has about 2.2 million clones, roughly 93% seen once. Sequencing was carried out using naive CD8+ T cells from PBMCs. All receptors come from a man aged 18 to 30 in good health. Some clones in this sample may be carry-over from other donors' samples. Both conserved end residues are part of each CDR3. The D gene is left open where the match is weak. Only part of the rows carry a size: once, few, many, or a class if the clone is expanded.

d_gene	v_gene	j_gene	abundance	CDR3aa	CDR3nt
-	TRBV10-3	TRBJ2-7	-	CAISESEGGLYEQYF	TGTGCCATCAGTGAGTCTGAGGGAGGTCTCTACGAGCAGTACTTC
-	TRBV10-3	TRBJ2-2	-	CAIRAHPRTGTSRNTGELFF	TGTGCCATCAGAGCGCACCCTCGGACAGGGACTAGTCGGAACACCGGGGAGCTGTTTTTT
-	TRBV19	TRBJ1-2	-	CASSIGPDLAGYGYTF	TGTGCCAGTAGTATAGGCCCGGACTTAGCCGGCTATGGCTACACCTTC
-	TRBV14	TRBJ1-1	-	CASSQAGWEAFF	TGTGCCAGCAGCCAAGCAGGGTGGGAGGCTTTCTTT
-	TRBV29-1	TRBJ1-1	few	CSVEAGPSKTEAFF	TGCAGCGTTGAAGCCGGGCCTTCGAAAACTGAAGCTTTCTTT
TRBD2	TRBV6-1	TRBJ2-7	-	CASIAGLAVYEQYF	TGTGCCAGCATCGCGGGACTAGCGGTATACGAGCAGTACTTC
TRBD1	TRBV6-1	TRBJ2-7	few	CASSEGTGGYEQYF	TGTGCCAGCAGTGAAGGGACAGGGGGGTACGAGCAGTACTTC
-	TRBV7-6	TRBJ1-2	-	CASPRRDAGYGYTF	TGTGCCAGCCCTCGAAGGGACGCTGGATATGGCTACACCTTC
-	TRBV4-1	TRBJ2-1	-	CASSLLVGGNEQFF	TGCGCCAGCAGCCTCCTGGTGGGGGGAAATGAGCAGTTCTTC
-	TRBV14	TRBJ2-7	-	CASSHRTGEQYF	TGTGCCAGCAGCCACAGGACTGGGGAGCAGTACTTC
TRBD1	TRBV29-1	TRBJ1-5	-	CSVLSTGIGVGNQPQHF	TGCAGCGTCCTATCGACAGGGATCGGGGTTGGCAATCAGCCCCAGCATTTT
-	TRBV7-6	TRBJ2-3	-	CASSLTAGLSDTQYF	TGTGCCAGCAGCTTGACAGCTGGGCTATCAGATACGCAGTATTTT
-	TRBV10-1	TRBJ2-2	-	CASSELWGPTGELFF	TGCGCCAGCAGTGAGTTGTGGGGACCCACCGGGGAGCTGTTTTTT
-	TRBV6-5	TRBJ1-2	-	CASSIIRGGGYGYTF	TGTGCCAGCAGTATCATACGGGGAGGGGGCTATGGCTACACCTTC
-	TRBV4-3	TRBJ2-2	-	CASSQEFIGSITGELFF	TGCGCCAGCAGCCAAGAGTTCATCGGGAGTATCACCGGGGAGCTGTTTTTT
-	TRBV13	TRBJ1-2	-	CASSLLPRDGYTF	TGTGCCAGCAGCTTACTCCCTCGGGATGGCTACACCTTC
-	TRBV29-1	TRBJ1-6	-	CSVELTGAGSPLHF	TGCAGCGTTGAATTGACCGGCGCGGGGTCACCCCTCCACTTT